This is a list of T cell receptor beta chains from one sample in a study of radiation and T cells in renal cell carcinoma. Data came from immunoSEQ multiplex PCR; TCRdb stores just in-frame clones and leaves some out. Among about 140,000 clones listed, 80% to 90% were seen once. This specimen consisted of blood, obtained from a patient whose treatment included radiotherapy and nephrectomy. The receptor source for this set is a woman between 45 and 60 years old with renal cell carcinoma. Both conserved end residues are trimmed from each CDR3.

>TRBV19|11
ASSPRYTYEQY
>TRBV28|15
ASSSNPGLVLSETQY
>TRBV9|13
ASSVDSYSYNEQF
>TRBV11-2|13
ASSFLSGQYNEQF
>TRBV11-2|12
ASSWEFMNTEAF
>TRBV5-1|12
ASSGDGLTGELF
>TRBV27|11
ASSEVAGQPQH
>TRBV10-2|15
ASSDNRDSNLNTEAF
>TRBV6-6|14
ASSGTDRGSRETQY
>TRBV4-3|11
ASSQDANYGYT
>TRBV19|14
ASSITRGYGNQPQH
>TRBV5-1|13
ASSVSGLPGNEQY
>TRBV19|12
ASSSGQGRETQY
>TRBV6-4|11
ASSQQGLDEQF
>TRBV16|10
ASSQSRRELF
>TRBV29-1|13
SVRSRQGPSYEQY
>TRBV7-9|14
ASSLLGQGFNYGYT
>TRBV5-1|11
ASNPGPGDTQY
>TRBV5-1|11
ASSLVSENIQY
>TRBV19|15
ATSSLGLDYSNQPQH
>TRBV18|11
ASSPPLRNEQF
>TRBV19|12
ASSMSGDLKEQY